This paragraph covers one T cell receptor beta chain sequence. Deletions cut 0 bases from V and 6 bases from J, with 18 bases between. The CDR3 covers 17 residues. Germline CDR1 reads MNHNS; CDR2 reads SASEGT. Per the study methods: The authors estimated nucleated cell counts from reference gene primer amplification. This table comes from immunoSEQ multiplex PCR, and its TCRdb copy is limited to in-frame clones, with some not included. V and J calls and clone size are copied from that table; D and trimming were computed from the DNA. The data hold 100,000 or so clones, with around 88% observed a single time. The source of the sample is a study of blood T cell repertoires in COVID-19. Study in general: Spain, Italy and the United States supplied samples that represented acute and convalescent COVID-19. PBMCs, B-cell-depleted T cells, or T cells were the source of the cDNA or gDNA that made up the material.

The TCR comes from a human donor in a cohort sampled during active COVID-19. The sample taken for sequencing was peripheral blood. The chain is built from TRBV6-1 and TRBJ2-1, with a weak D call TRBD2 (6 bases). CDR3 protein: CASSEAKAGTSGNEQFF. The CDR3 nucleotides are TGTGCCAGCAGTGAAGCTAAAGCCGGGACTTCCGGCAATGAGCAGTTCTTC.